This record looks at one T cell receptor (beta chain) sequence and its context. Its specificity is unknown. The entry originates in a study of T cell repertoires in cytomegalovirus infection. At the level of the study: Peptides in the study included HLA-C-restricted and HLA-B-restricted CMV epitopes. Indications came from public TCR beta signatures; they pointed to CMV infection and to a matching HLA type. Study conclusions and caveats: The cumulative frequency of public TCR beta families identified carriers of CMV plus the relevant HLA. Across the ex vivo response, the dominant clonotypes were HLA-C-restricted CMV-specific TCR beta clonotypes.

Using its own MiXCR run on the reads, TCRdb lists one record per CDR3 protein. The sample lists some 940,000 distinct CDR3 sequences, approximately 32% occurring once. CDR1 LNHDA and CDR2 SQIVND come from the germline V gene (reference sequence). V lost 1 base, J lost 1 base, and 3 bases lay in between. This CDR3 has 13 residues. This sequence joins TRBV19 and TRBJ2-3; D is ambiguous. Sequencing used cultured CD8+ T cells from PBMCs, obtained from culture after CMV antigen stimulation. The sequence came from a human donor in good health (CMV status not recorded). Some clones in this sample may be carry-over from other donors' samples. CDR3 protein: CASSIGRTDTQYF. Written as DNA, the CDR3 is TGTGCCAGTAGTATAGGACGCACAGATACGCAGTATTTT.